The 22 T cell receptor beta chains below all came from one sample that was sequenced in a study of PD-1 blockade in classical Hodgkin lymphoma. Each patient's relapse followed autologous stem cell transplantation, and brentuximab vedotin exposure varied. Profiled with immunoSEQ multiplex PCR; TCRdb holds only in-frame clones, not every one. Of about 100,000 clones in the sample, roughly 88% were seen once. The sequencing here drew on peripheral blood mononuclear cells (PBMCs), taken at baseline. The receptors stem from a human donor with classical Hodgkin lymphoma.

This rearrangement joins TRBV4-2 to TRBJ2-3, with TRBD1 matching over 9 bases. There are 17 residues in the CDR3. Germline V gene sequence: CDR1 LGHNA, CDR2 YNFKEQ. With 3 bases clipped from V and 1 base from J, the junction kept 8 bases outside the gene matches. CDR3 nucleotides: TGTGCCAGCAGCCAGCCGCAGGGACAGGGCGGCACAGATACGCAGTATTTT. It yields the protein CASSQPQGQGGTDTQYF.

The table lists this clone with a few counts. V and J are TRBV2 and TRBJ1-5; no firm D call. This CDR3 contains 13 residues. Germline V gene sequence: CDR1 SNHLY, CDR2 FYNNEI. Trimming took off 6 bases at V and 3 bases at J, with 9 bases between the two ends. The CDR3 DNA follows: TGTGCCAGCAGCCCAGGCCTCAATCAGCCCCAGCATTTT. This translates into CASSPGLNQPQHF.

The chain links TRBV5-1 to TRBJ2-5; perhaps TRBD1 as D (5 bases). V was cut by 0 bases and J by 4 bases, with 10 bases left in between. Germline lookup yields CDR1 SGHRS and CDR2 YFSETQ. The CDR3 totals 14 residues. For the CDR3, the DNA is TGCGCCAGCAGCTTGGGGGGCTGGGGAGAGACCCAGTACTTC. Translation: CASSLGGWGETQYF.

The chain combines TRBV30 with TRBJ2-1, with TRBD2 identical over 16 bases. Germline V gives CDR1 GTSNPN, CDR2 SVGIG (reference sequence). Trimming at V came to 2 bases and at J to 8 bases, leaving 3 bases not matched to a gene. The CDR3 has 15 residues. As DNA, the CDR3 is TGTGCCTGGAGTCTGGGACTAGCGGGAGGGGATGAGCAGTTCTTC. Translation: CAWSLGLAGGDEQFF.

This chain joins TRBV11-2 and TRBJ2-7, with D perhaps matching TRBD1 or TRBD2 (5 bases each). This CDR3 comprises 14 residues. Between the trimmed V and J ends, which lost 4 bases and 7 bases, there was a span of 17 bases. Germline values: CDR1 SGHAT, CDR2 FQNNGV. The chain's CDR3 is CASSSNRGHLEQYF. DNA of the CDR3: TGTGCCAGCAGCTCCAACCGGGGCCACCTAGAGCAGTACTTC. Combining the CDR3 with reference TRBV11-2 and TRBJ2-7 gives the whole variable domain EAGVAQSPRYKIIEKRQSVAFWCNPISGHATLYWYQQILGQGPKLLIQFQNNGVVDDSQLPKDRFSAERLKGVDSTLKIQPAKLEDSAVYLCASSSNRGHLEQYFGPGTRLTVT.

The rearrangement uses TRBV5-8 and TRBJ1-2; D is ambiguous. Germline V lookup: CDR1 SGHTS, CDR2 YDEGEE. V was shortened by 2 bases and J by 2 bases, with 7 bases between the two germline ends. This CDR3 comprises 13 residues. The CDR3 sequence is CASSFSANYGYTF. The DNA of the CDR3 is TGTGCCAGCAGCTTCAGCGCCAACTATGGCTACACCTTC.

This clone was found a few times. V usage is TRBV5-5 and J usage is TRBJ2-2; TRBD2 matches 8 bases. V gave up 4 bases and J gave up 4 bases; unmatched junction bases: 6. The CDR3 extends over 15 amino acids. Germline V CDR1 and CDR2: SGHKS, YYEKEE (reference sequence). The CDR3 reads CASSALAGSTGELFF. CDR3 DNA: TGTGCCAGCAGCGCCCTAGCGGGCAGCACCGGGGAGCTGTTTTTT. Filled out from reference TRBV5-5 and TRBJ2-2, the complete variable domain reads DAGVTQSPTHLIKTRGQQVTLRCSPISGHKSVSWYQQVLGQGPQFIFQYYEKEERGRGNFPDRFSARQFPNYSSELNVNALLLGDSALYLCASSALAGSTGELFFGEGSRLTVL.

This clone was seen a handful of times. V and J are TRBV5-1 and TRBJ2-1, with D possibly being TRBD1 (6 bases). Germline-derived CDR1 and CDR2 are SGHRS and YFSETQ. V was cut by 4 bases and J by 1 base, with 12 bases left in between. The CDR3 is made up of 15 amino acids. The CDR3 DNA is TGCGCCAGCAGCAGGGACACCAAATCCTACAATGAGCAGTTCTTC. It specifies CASSRDTKSYNEQFF.

This clone was counted a single time. The rearrangement links TRBV6-5 to TRBJ2-3, with 7 bases matching TRBD2. CDR3 length equals 14 residues. V was pared by 6 bases and J by 6 bases, with 9 bases of the junction left unmatched. Germline V CDR1 and CDR2: MNHEY, SVGAGI. DNA of the CDR3: TGTGCCAGCAGAATGGTGCTAGCGGTCGATACGCAGTATTTT. It codes for CASRMVLAVDTQYF.

The CDR3 coding sequence is TGTGCCAGCAGCCGGGACTCAACCTACGAGCAGTACTTC. As protein: CASSRDSTYEQYF. The chain uses TRBV7-7 and TRBJ2-7, with a weak D call TRBD2 (6 bases). CDR1 and CDR2 from the germline V gene are SSHAT and FNYEAQ (reference sequence). Trimming stripped 5 bases from V and 2 bases from J, with 10 bases between. The CDR3 contains 13 residues.

This chain joins TRBV29-1 and TRBJ1-1, with D perhaps matching TRBD1 (6 bases). CDR3 size: 13 residues. V was shortened by 4 bases and J by 1 base, with 10 bases between the two germline ends. Germline V lookup: CDR1 SQVTM, CDR2 ANQGSEA. CDR3 in DNA: TGCAGCGTTGGTGGGGGGCCGAACACTGAAGCTTTCTTT. Translating it yields CSVGGGPNTEAFF.

The table lists this clone with a count of one. The chain links TRBV30 to TRBJ2-7; D might be TRBD2 (6 bases). Trimming took off 2 bases at V and 2 bases at J, with 7 bases between the two ends. In germline, CDR1 is GTSNPN, CDR2 SVGIG (reference sequence). This CDR3 has 12 residues. The CDR3 nucleotides are TGTGCCTGGAGTCTAGCGACCTACGAGCAGTACTTC. Residues: CAWSLATYEQYF.

The chain links TRBV7-7 to TRBJ2-5; no clear D. The germline gives CDR1 SSHAT, CDR2 FNYEAQ (reference sequence). This CDR3 is built from 13 residues. The V and J ends lost 3 bases and 5 bases respectively, with 10 bases between them. As DNA, the CDR3 is TGTGCCAGCAGCTTCCGGTTGGGGGAGACCCAGTACTTC. Translated: CASSFRLGETQYF.

V gene TRBV15 combines with J gene TRBJ2-7; 8 bases fit TRBD1. Per germline, CDR1 LNHNV and CDR2 YYDKDF (reference sequence). This CDR3 is built from 15 residues. The V gene end was trimmed by 1 base and the J gene end by 4 bases; junction bases not matched to a gene: 6. The CDR3 region has the DNA TGTGCCACCAGCAGAGGGACAGGGCGTGGGTACGAGCAGTACTTC. Protein: CATSRGTGRGYEQYF.

This clone has a handful of counts. The rearrangement joins TRBV14 to TRBJ2-1; 8 bases are shared with TRBD2. V dropped 4 bases and J dropped 7; count of bases not matched to a gene: 9. Germline CDR1 is SGHDN and CDR2 is FVKESK. The CDR3 loop spans 15 amino acids. The CDR3 region is CASSPQREYKNEQFF. Written as DNA, the CDR3 is TGTGCCAGCAGCCCTCAGCGGGAGTATAAGAATGAGCAGTTCTTC.

CDR3 bases: TGTGCCAGCAGGGGTACTAGCGCCACCATTCAGTACTTC. It translates to CASRGTSATIQYF. The chain has TRBV6-5 and TRBJ2-4; 7 nucleotides align to TRBD2. Germline V gene lookup returns CDR1 MNHEY and CDR2 SVGAGI. The CDR3 totals 13 residues. V gave up 6 bases and J gave up 9 bases; unmatched junction bases: 8.

In this sample, this clone turned up a few times. CDR3 sequence: CASTLDRNTEAFF. The CDR3, as DNA: TGCGCCAGCACCTTAGACAGAAACACTGAAGCTTTCTTT. The J gene is TRBJ1-1, the V gene TRBV4-3; a possible D gene is TRBD1 (5 bases). CDR3 length: 13 residues. The ends were cut back, 7 bases at V and 2 bases at J, with 11 bases in the middle. Germline V gene data show CDR1 as LGHNA and CDR2 as YSLEER.

The count of this clone is one. For the CDR3, the DNA is TGTGCCAGTAGTTGGGGCAACTACAATGAGCAGTTCTTC. Protein sequence: CASSWGNYNEQFF. V gene TRBV19 combines with J gene TRBJ2-1; tentatively, D is TRBD1 (5 bases). The CDR3 extends over 13 amino acids. Germline CDR1 LNHDA, CDR2 SQIVND (reference sequence). V was pared by 5 bases and J by 3 bases, with 8 bases between.

This sequence joins TRBV19 and TRBJ2-3, with a weak D call TRBD2 (6 bases). V dropped 4 bases and J dropped 5 bases, with 13 bases sitting between them. Germline CDR1 is LNHDA and CDR2 is SQIVND (reference sequence). The CDR3 loop spans 14 amino acids. Here the CDR3 DNA reads TGTGCCAGTAGTACTACTCGGAGGGGAGATACGCAGTATTTT. Residues: CASSTTRRGDTQYF. Full variable domain (outside the CDR3, taken from reference TRBV19 and TRBJ2-3): DGGITQSPKYLFRKEGQNVTLSCEQNLNHDAMYWYRQDPGQGLRLIYYSQIVNDFQKGDIAEGYSVSREKKESFPLTVTSAQKNPTAFYLCASSTTRRGDTQYFGPGTRLTVL.

In its sample, this clone was seen once. This chain links TRBV11-2 with TRBJ1-4; 9 bases agree with TRBD1. The CDR3 covers 15 residues. CDR1 is SGHAT and CDR2 is FQNNGV in the germline V gene. J lost 5 bases, V lost 6 bases, and 7 bases had no gene match. CDR3 sequence: CASRKWGTGNEKLFF. CDR3 bases: TGTGCCAGCAGAAAGTGGGGGACAGGGAATGAAAAACTGTTTTTT.

The rearrangement links TRBV10-3 to TRBJ1-1; possibly TRBD1 for D (5 bases). Deletions cut 10 bases from V and 3 bases from J, with 15 bases between. Germline loops: CDR1 ENHRY, CDR2 SYGVKD. The CDR3 is 13 residues long. The CDR3 sequence: CATESGFDTEAFF. CDR3 DNA: TGTGCCACCGAGTCAGGGTTCGACACTGAAGCTTTCTTT.

The V and J genes are TRBV25-1 and TRBJ2-2; D might be TRBD1 (5 bases). This CDR3 has 14 amino acids. Trimming stripped 8 bases from V and 2 bases from J, with 12 bases between. Per germline, CDR1 MGHDK and CDR2 SYGVNS. CDR3 nucleotide sequence: TGTGCCAGCGGAACCAGGGCCAACACCGGGGAGCTGTTTTTT. Translated: CASGTRANTGELFF.